The TCR beta chain described here comes from a study of early T cells in non-severe SARS-CoV-2 infection. The overall study: Chains were not paired, and sequencing was done on bulk RNA from unsorted whole blood. Study-wide points: VDJdb matches were skewed toward anti-spike CD8 T cell responses.

Tagging with unique molecular identifiers was applied to individual cDNA molecules. TCRdb called the 5' RACE reads again in MiXCR, with one record for every CDR3 protein. Of around 30,000 distinct CDR3 sequences in the sample, about 4.9% were seen once. V was clipped by 2 bases and J by 4 bases, with 2 bases between them. Germline V gene lookup returns CDR1 SGHTA and CDR2 FQGNSA. CDR3 size: 11 residues. In this sample, this clonotype turned up many times. Its antigen remains unidentified. The receptor's source is an adult who was a healthcare worker with PCR-confirmed SARS-CoV-2 infection or an uninfected control (not recorded which). The specimen sequenced was whole blood. V gene TRBV7-2 combines with J gene TRBJ1-1; D uncertain. The CDR3 here is CASSLSTEAFF. CDR3 DNA: TGTGCCAGCAGCTTAAGCACTGAAGCTTTCTTT.